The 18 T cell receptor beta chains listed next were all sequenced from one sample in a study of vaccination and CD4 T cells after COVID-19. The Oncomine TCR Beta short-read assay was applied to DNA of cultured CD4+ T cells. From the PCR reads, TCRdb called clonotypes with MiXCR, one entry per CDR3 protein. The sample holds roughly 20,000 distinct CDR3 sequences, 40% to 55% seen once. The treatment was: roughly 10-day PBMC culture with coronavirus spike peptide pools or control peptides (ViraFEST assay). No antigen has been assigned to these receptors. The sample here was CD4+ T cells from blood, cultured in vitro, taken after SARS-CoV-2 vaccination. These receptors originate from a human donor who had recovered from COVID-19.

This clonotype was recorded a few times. CDR3 loop: CSARDHVASSYNEQFF. CDR3 DNA: TGCAGTGCTAGAGATCATGTAGCGAGCTCCTACAATGAGCAGTTCTTC. This chain connects TRBV20-1 to TRBJ2-1, with D possibly matching TRBD2 (5 bases). Germline values: CDR1 DFQATT, CDR2 SNEGSKA (reference sequence). The CDR3 has 16 residues. V dropped 0 bases and J dropped 0 bases, with 12 bases sitting between them.

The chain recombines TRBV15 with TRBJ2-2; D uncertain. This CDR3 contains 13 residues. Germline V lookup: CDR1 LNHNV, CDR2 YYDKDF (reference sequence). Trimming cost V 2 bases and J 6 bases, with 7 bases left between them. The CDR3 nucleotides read TGTGCCACCAGCAGACCCCACCCCGGGGAGCTGTTTTTT. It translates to CATSRPHPGELFF.

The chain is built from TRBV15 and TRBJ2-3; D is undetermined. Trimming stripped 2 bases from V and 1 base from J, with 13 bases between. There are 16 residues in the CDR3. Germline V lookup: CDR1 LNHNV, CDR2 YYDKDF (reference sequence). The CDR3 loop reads CATSRRAETGTDTQYF. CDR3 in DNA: TGTGCCACCAGCAGACGGGCTGAGACGGGCACAGATACGCAGTATTTT.

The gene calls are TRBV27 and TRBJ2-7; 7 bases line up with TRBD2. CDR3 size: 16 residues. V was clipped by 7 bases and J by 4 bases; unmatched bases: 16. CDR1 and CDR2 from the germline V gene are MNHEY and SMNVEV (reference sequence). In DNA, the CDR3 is TGTGCCAGCATGCGGGGGAGACCGACGGACGGGTACGAGCAGTACTTC. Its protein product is CASMRGRPTDGYEQYF.

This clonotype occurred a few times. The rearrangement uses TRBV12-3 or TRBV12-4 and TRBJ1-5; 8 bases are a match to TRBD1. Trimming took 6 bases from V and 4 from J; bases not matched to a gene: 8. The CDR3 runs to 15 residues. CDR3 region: CASRLFGQGNQPQHF. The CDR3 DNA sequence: TGTGCCAGCAGGTTGTTCGGACAGGGAAATCAGCCCCAGCATTTT.

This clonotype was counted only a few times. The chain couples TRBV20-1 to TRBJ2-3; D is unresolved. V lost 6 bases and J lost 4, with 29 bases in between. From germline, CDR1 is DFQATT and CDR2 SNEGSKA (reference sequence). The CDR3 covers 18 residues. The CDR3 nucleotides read TGCAGTGCCACGAGTCCCCTTCAAGGGTGGTCATCGCCAGATACGCAGTATTTT. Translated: CSATSPLQGWSSPDTQYF.

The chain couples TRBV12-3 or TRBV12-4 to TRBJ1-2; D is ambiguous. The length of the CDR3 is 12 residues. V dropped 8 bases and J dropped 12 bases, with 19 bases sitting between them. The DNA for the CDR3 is TGTGCCAGCGCAGGAATAACTATGGGGAACACCTTC. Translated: CASAGITMGNTF.

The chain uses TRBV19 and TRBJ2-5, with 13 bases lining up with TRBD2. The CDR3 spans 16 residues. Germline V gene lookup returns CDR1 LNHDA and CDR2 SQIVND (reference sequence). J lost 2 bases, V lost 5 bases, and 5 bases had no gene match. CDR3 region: CASSLLAGGIQETQYF. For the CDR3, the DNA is TGTGCCAGTAGTCTACTAGCGGGGGGGATACAAGAGACCCAGTACTTC.

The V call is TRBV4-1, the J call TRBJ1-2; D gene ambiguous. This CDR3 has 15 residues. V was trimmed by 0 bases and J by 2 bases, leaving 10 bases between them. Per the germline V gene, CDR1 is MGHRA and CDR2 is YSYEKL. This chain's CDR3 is CASSQEEGVNYGYTF. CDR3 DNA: TGCGCCAGCAGCCAAGAAGAGGGTGTCAACTATGGCTACACCTTC.

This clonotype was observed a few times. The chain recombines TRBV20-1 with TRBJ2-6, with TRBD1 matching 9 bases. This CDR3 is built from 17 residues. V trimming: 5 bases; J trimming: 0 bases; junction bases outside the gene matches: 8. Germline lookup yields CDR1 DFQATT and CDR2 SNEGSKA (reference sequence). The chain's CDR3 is CSALGQGISSGANVLTF. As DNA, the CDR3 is TGCAGTGCTTTGGGACAGGGTATAAGCTCTGGGGCCAACGTCCTGACTTTC.

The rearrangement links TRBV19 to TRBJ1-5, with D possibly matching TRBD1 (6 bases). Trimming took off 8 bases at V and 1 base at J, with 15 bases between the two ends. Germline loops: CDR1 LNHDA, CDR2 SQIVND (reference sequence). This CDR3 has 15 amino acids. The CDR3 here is CASADQGRSNQPQHF. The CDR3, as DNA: TGTGCCAGTGCCGATCAGGGGCGAAGCAATCAGCCCCAGCATTTT.

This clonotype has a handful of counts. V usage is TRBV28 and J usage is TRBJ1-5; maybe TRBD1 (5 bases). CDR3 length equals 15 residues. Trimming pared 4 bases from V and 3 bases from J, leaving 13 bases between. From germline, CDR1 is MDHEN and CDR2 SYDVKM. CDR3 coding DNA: TGTGCCAGCAGTTGGGGGATAGGACTCAATCAGCCCCAGCATTTT. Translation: CASSWGIGLNQPQHF. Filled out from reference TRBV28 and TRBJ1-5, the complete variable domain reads DVKVTQSSRYLVKRTGEKVFLECVQDMDHENMFWYRQDPGLGLRLIYFSYDVKMKEKGDIPEGYSVSREKKERFSLILESASTNQTSMYLCASSWGIGLNQPQHFGDGTRLSIL.

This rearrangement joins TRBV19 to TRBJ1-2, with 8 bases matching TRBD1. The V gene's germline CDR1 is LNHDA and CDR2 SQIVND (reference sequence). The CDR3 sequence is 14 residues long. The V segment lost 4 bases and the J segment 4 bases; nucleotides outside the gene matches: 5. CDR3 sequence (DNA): TGTGCCAGTAGTAGAGCGGACAGGGCCTATGGCTACACCTTC. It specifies CASSRADRAYGYTF.

CDR3 nucleotides: TGTGCCACCAGTGCATATAATCGGGGCTACCCCGGGGAGCTGTTTTTT. This encodes CATSAYNRGYPGELFF. This chain connects TRBV24-1 to TRBJ2-2; D assignment may be TRBD1 or TRBD2 (5 bases each). CDR1 is KGHDR and CDR2 is SFDVKD in the germline V gene. Trimming left V 5 bases short and J 6 bases short, with 18 bases between. This CDR3 is built from 16 residues.

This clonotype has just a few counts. The CDR3 DNA reads as TGTGCCAGCAGCCGACAGGGCGCGAACACCGGGGAGCTGTTTTTT. As protein: CASSRQGANTGELFF. V gene TRBV7-9 combines with J gene TRBJ2-2, with TRBD1 matching 7 bases. Germline values: CDR1 SEHNR, CDR2 FQNEAQ (reference sequence). The length of the CDR3 is 15 residues. After removal of 5 bases from V and 0 bases from J, the junction contained 3 bases not matched to a gene.

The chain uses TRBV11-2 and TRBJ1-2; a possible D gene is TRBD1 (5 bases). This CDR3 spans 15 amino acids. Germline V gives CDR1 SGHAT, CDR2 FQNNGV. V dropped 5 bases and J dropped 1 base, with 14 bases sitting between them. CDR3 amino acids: CASSPRGGGNYGYTF. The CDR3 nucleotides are TGTGCCAGCAGCCCTCGGGGCGGGGGTAACTATGGCTACACCTTC.

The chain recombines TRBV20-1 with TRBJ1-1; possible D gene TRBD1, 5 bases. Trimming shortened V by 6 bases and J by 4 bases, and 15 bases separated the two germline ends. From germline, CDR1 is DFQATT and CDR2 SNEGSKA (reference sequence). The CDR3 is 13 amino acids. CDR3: CSARQTAITEAFF. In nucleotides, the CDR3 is TGCAGTGCGAGACAGACGGCTATCACTGAAGCTTTCTTT.

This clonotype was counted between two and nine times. Here the CDR3 reads CACSGEGFQSLAFF. CDR3 nucleotides: TGTGCCTGCTCAGGGGAGGGTTTTCAATCTCTAGCTTTCTTT. The chain has TRBV30 and TRBJ1-1; tentative D call: TRBD1 (6 bases). The V gene's germline CDR1 is GTSNPN and CDR2 SVGIG (reference sequence). Deletions cut 6 bases from V and 10 bases from J, with 24 bases between. The CDR3 covers 14 residues.